This T cell receptor (beta chain) was sequenced during a study of PD-L1 blockade in urothelial cancer. In the study overall: Blood was tested 3 weeks (second dose) and 6 weeks into treatment. Findings and limits, study-wide: Tumor-associated TCR clones expanded more in blood at 3 weeks in patients with durable benefit.

V was pared by 6 bases and J by 5 bases, with 10 bases between. Germline values: CDR1 SNHLY, CDR2 FYNNEI. The CDR3 totals 12 residues. This clone was found a few times. The antigen remains unidentified. The time point here: pretreatment peripheral blood. Sequencing used immunoSEQ multiplex PCR; TCRdb keeps in-frame clones, though not all of them. The sample carries tens of thousands of clones, less than 90% recorded once. The material was PBMCs, obtained around atezolizumab (anti-PD-L1) treatment. This sequence was found in a woman between 65 and 79 years old with urothelial cancer. The chain is built from TRBV2 and TRBJ1-2, with D hard to call. The DNA of the CDR3 is TGTGCCAGCAGACAACCGGGTTATGGCTACACCTTC. This gives the protein CASRQPGYGYTF.